This T cell receptor beta chain was sequenced for a study of blood T cell repertoires in COVID-19. As for the study in general: The cDNA or gDNA used as material had been derived from T cells, B-cell-depleted T cells, or PBMCs.

This table comes from immunoSEQ multiplex PCR, and its TCRdb copy is limited to in-frame clones, with some not included. The sample records around 100,000 clones, roughly nine tenths being singletons. From germline, CDR1 is KGHSH and CDR2 LQKENI. The CDR3 contains 19 residues. V lost 0 bases, J lost 7 bases, and 15 bases stayed unmatched. The sequence derives from a woman of 80 years or more in a cohort sampled during active COVID-19. This rearrangement joins TRBV18 to TRBJ2-3, with 11 nucleotides matching TRBD2. The sample consisted of peripheral blood. CDR3 amino acids: CASSPPTGDVTSGSNTQYF. The CDR3 bases are TGTGCCAGCTCACCACCGACAGGGGACGTCACTAGCGGGAGCAATACGCAGTATTTT.